This passage covers 30 T cell receptor beta chains from one sample sequenced in a study of identical twins. TCRdb ran MiXCR on the 5' RACE reads and lists one entry per CDR3 protein. The top ten hold less than 0.5% of the sample, which has around 530,000 distinct CDR3 sequences, roughly 15% seen once. Another study also made use of these data, one on yellow fever vaccine responses in identical twins.

Sequenced input: CD4+ T cells sorted from blood. The receptor source for this set is a woman aged 18-30 years in good health.

This clonotype was found a few times. CDR3 sequence reads: CASSLREVGYEQYF. The CDR3 bases are TGTGCCAGCAGTTTAAGGGAGGTAGGCTACGAGCAGTACTTC. This chain links TRBV12-3 or TRBV12-4 with TRBJ2-7, with D possibly matching TRBD2 (6 bases). This CDR3 spans 14 amino acids. V lost 2 bases and J lost 3, with 11 bases in between.

The J gene is TRBJ2-5, the V gene TRBV3-1, with a tentative D call TRBD2 (6 bases). The germline gives CDR1 LGHDT, CDR2 YNNKEL (reference sequence). V was shortened by 1 base and J by 9 bases, with 15 bases between the two germline ends. The CDR3 has 14 amino acids. In DNA, the CDR3 is TGTGCCAGCAGCCAAGGTTGGGACTCCAGGGCCCAGTACTTC. Its translation is CASSQGWDSRAQYF.

The count of this clonotype is one. This rearrangement joins TRBV21-1 to TRBJ2-1. TRBV21-1 is shown as a pseudogene. The CDR3 extends over 11 amino acids. In nucleotides, the CDR3 is TGTGCCAGCAGCAAAACGGATGAGCAGTTCTTC. Its translation is CASSKTDEQFF.

The chain uses TRBV7-8 and TRBJ2-7; 16 nucleotides align to TRBD2. CDR3 length: 16 residues. From germline, CDR1 is SGHVS and CDR2 FQNEAQ. Losses at the gene ends were 2 bases for V and 7 bases for J; bases not matched to a gene: 5. CDR3 in DNA: TGTGCCAGCAGCTTATTTGGGACTAGCGGGAGGGGTGAGCAGTACTTC. Its translation is CASSLFGTSGRGEQYF.

This clonotype was seen a few times. This chain uses TRBV4-2 with TRBJ2-2; no reliable D call. V was clipped by 0 bases and J by 3 bases, with 11 bases between them. CDR1 is LGHNA and CDR2 is YNFKEQ in the germline V gene. CDR3 length: 16 residues. This CDR3 is CASSQDMASHTGELFF. In DNA form, the CDR3 reads TGTGCCAGCAGCCAAGATATGGCAAGTCACACCGGGGAGCTGTTTTTT.

This clonotype came up once. The rearrangement uses TRBV24-1 and TRBJ2-7; 8 bases fit TRBD1. The germline V gene has CDR1 KGHDR and CDR2 SFDVKD. Losses at the gene ends were 4 bases for V and 0 bases for J; bases not matched to a gene: 13. The CDR3 sequence is 18 residues long. The CDR3 DNA reads TGTGCCACCAGTGACAGCCGGACGGGACAGGTGATCTCCTACGAGCAGTACTTC. It translates to CATSDSRTGQVISYEQYF.

This clonotype was picked up a small number of times. This chain uses TRBV29-1 with TRBJ2-7, with 8 bases that match TRBD1. The CDR3 is made up of 12 amino acids. The V gene end was trimmed by 1 base and the J gene end by 6 bases; junction bases not matched to a gene: 2. CDR1 is SQVTM and CDR2 is ANQGSEA in the germline V gene. CDR3 bases: TGCAGCGTTGAAGGGACAGGGCCCGAGCAGTACTTC. This gives the protein CSVEGTGPEQYF.

In its sample, this clonotype was seen many times. This sequence joins TRBV12-3 or TRBV12-4 and TRBJ1-5; 9 nucleotides line up with TRBD1. Trimming cost V 3 bases and J 5 bases; bases outside gene matches: 8. The CDR3 sequence is 16 residues long. The CDR3 is CASSLGPRTGDQPQHF. The DNA for the CDR3 is TGTGCCAGCAGTTTGGGGCCCCGGACAGGGGATCAGCCCCAGCATTTT.

This clonotype was seen a handful of times. V gene TRBV6-5 combines with J gene TRBJ2-5; D call uncertain. Germline V gene lookup returns CDR1 MNHEY and CDR2 SVGAGI. The CDR3 consists of 14 residues. V lost 2 bases and J 6 bases, leaving 13 bases between the germline ends. The CDR3 loop reads CASSYLGIEKTQYF. In DNA form, the CDR3 reads TGTGCCAGCAGTTACCTAGGCATAGAGAAGACCCAGTACTTC.

In its sample, this clonotype was seen a few times. This chain uses TRBV11-3 with TRBJ2-1; D uncertain. CDR1 and CDR2 from the germline V gene are SGHNT and YENEEA. The V gene lost 3 bases and the J gene lost 4 bases, with 19 bases spanning the gap. The CDR3 is made up of 17 amino acids. The CDR3 DNA reads TGTGCCAGCAGCTTTGGGGTTAGTGACACCACATACAATGAGCAGTTCTTC. It yields the protein CASSFGVSDTTYNEQFF.

V usage is TRBV2 and J usage is TRBJ2-7; possible D gene TRBD2, 6 bases. Between the trimmed V and J ends, which lost 6 bases and 2 bases, there was a span of 23 bases. The CDR3 is 17 residues long. Looked up from germline, CDR1 is SNHLY and CDR2 is FYNNEI. The CDR3 here is CASSPPLSGGPTYEQYF. The DNA of the CDR3 is TGTGCCAGCAGCCCCCCCCTTAGCGGAGGCCCCACCTACGAGCAGTACTTC.

This sequence joins TRBV27 and TRBJ2-3; D is unresolved. This CDR3 has 17 amino acids. Germline values: CDR1 MNHEY, CDR2 SMNVEV (reference sequence). Trimming removed 0 bases from V and 1 base from J, with 14 bases in between. Here the CDR3 reads CASSLSSFPGGTDTQYF. CDR3 DNA sequence: TGTGCCAGCAGTTTATCGTCCTTTCCTGGGGGCACAGATACGCAGTATTTT.

This clonotype was counted between two and nine times. The chain joins TRBV5-1 to TRBJ2-4, with D possibly being TRBD2 (6 bases). This CDR3 is 14 amino acids long. V was clipped by 0 bases and J by 4 bases, with 8 bases between them. Germline assignment: CDR1 SGHRS and CDR2 YFSETQ. CDR3 loop: CASSLVSGKNIQYF. CDR3 nucleotides: TGCGCCAGCAGCTTGGTTAGCGGAAAAAACATTCAGTACTTC.

This chain uses TRBV28 with TRBJ2-7; D uncertain. Germline V lookup: CDR1 MDHEN, CDR2 SYDVKM. There are 13 residues in the CDR3. Trimming removed 7 bases from V and 0 bases from J, with 10 bases in between. This chain's CDR3 is CASTPWFSYEQYF. DNA of the CDR3: TGTGCCAGCACCCCCTGGTTCTCCTACGAGCAGTACTTC.

The V and J genes are TRBV10-3 and TRBJ2-5; tentative D call: TRBD2 (6 bases). Per the germline V gene, CDR1 is ENHRY and CDR2 is SYGVKD. V was cut by 7 bases and J by 1 base, with 10 bases left in between. The length of the CDR3 is 13 residues. The CDR3 spells CAIKEGTQETQYF. DNA of the CDR3: TGTGCCATCAAGGAGGGGACCCAAGAGACCCAGTACTTC.

There are a few counts of this clonotype. V gene TRBV5-1 combines with J gene TRBJ2-4, with D perhaps TRBD1 (5 bases). CDR1 and CDR2 (germline): SGHRS, YFSETQ. The CDR3 contains 16 residues. V was cut by 0 bases and J by 7 bases, with 17 bases left in between. The CDR3: CASSLDLDRRRNIQYF. Written as DNA, the CDR3 is TGCGCCAGCAGCTTGGACCTAGACAGAAGGCGGAACATTCAGTACTTC.

This clonotype was seen a single time. This chain joins TRBV5-5 and TRBJ2-5; D gene unclear. Germline assignment: CDR1 SGHKS and CDR2 YYEKEE (reference sequence). The CDR3 length is 14 residues. V shed 0 bases and J shed 5 bases, with 11 bases lying between them. The CDR3 loop reads CASSLVGSYETQYF. CDR3 coding DNA: TGTGCCAGCAGCTTGGTTGGCAGTTACGAGACCCAGTACTTC. The entire variable domain, with the rest obtained from reference TRBV5-5 and TRBJ2-5, is as follows: DAGVTQSPTHLIKTRGQQVTLRCSPISGHKSVSWYQQVLGQGPQFIFQYYEKEERGRGNFPDRFSARQFPNYSSELNVNALLLGDSALYLCASSLVGSYETQYFGPGTRLLVL.

The chain uses TRBV29-1 and TRBJ2-1; TRBD2 aligns across 13 bases. V dropped 3 bases and J dropped 0; count of bases not matched to a gene: 5. Germline values: CDR1 SQVTM, CDR2 ANQGSEA. This CDR3 spans 17 amino acids. The CDR3 DNA sequence: TGCAGCGTTGAGGGACTAGCGGGGTCTTACTCCTACAATGAGCAGTTCTTC. Protein product: CSVEGLAGSYSYNEQFF.

In this sample, this clonotype turned up many times. The CDR3 loop reads CASYERGGTDTQYF. The CDR3 DNA reads TGTGCCAGCTACGAGCGGGGGGGCACAGATACGCAGTATTTT. This sequence joins TRBV12-3 or TRBV12-4 and TRBJ2-3, with 9 bases that match TRBD2. The length of the CDR3 is 14 residues. With V trimmed by 8 bases and J by 1 base, 4 bases remained unmatched.

This clonotype came up a few times. This sequence joins TRBV27 and TRBJ2-5; D is tentatively TRBD1 or TRBD2 (5 bases each). This CDR3 is built from 15 residues. V lost 7 bases to trimming and J lost 2 bases, with 17 bases between them. CDR1 is MNHEY, CDR2 SMNVEV, per germline (reference sequence). CDR3 in DNA: TGTGCCAGCAAAGAGGGGTCCCTATTACAAGAGACCCAGTACTTC. Amino acids: CASKEGSLLQETQYF.

J is TRBJ2-2 and V is TRBV20-1, with TRBD2 matching over 8 bases. CDR3 size: 15 residues. The ends lost 0 bases at V and 5 bases at J; junction bases unmatched: 5. The germline CDR1 and CDR2 sequences are DFQATT and SNEGSKA (reference sequence). The CDR3 here is CSARDGTRRTGELFF. In DNA form, the CDR3 reads TGCAGTGCTAGAGACGGGACTAGGCGGACCGGGGAGCTGTTTTTT.

The chain's CDR3 is CASSPWPGLAGLPGEQYF. CDR3 bases: TGTGCCAGCAGTCCGTGGCCGGGACTAGCGGGATTACCTGGGGAGCAGTACTTC. The chain couples TRBV11-1 to TRBJ2-7, with 13 bases lining up with TRBD2. The trim removed 6 bases at V and 7 bases at J, leaving 18 bases unmatched. Germline V gene data show CDR1 as SGHAT and CDR2 as FQDESV (reference sequence). CDR3 length: 18 amino acids.

This sequence joins TRBV12-3 or TRBV12-4 and TRBJ1-6, with D perhaps matching TRBD1 (5 bases). The CDR3 is made up of 16 amino acids. Deletions cut 2 bases from V and 1 base from J, with 9 bases between. This CDR3 reads CASSLSGESYNSPLHF. CDR3 nucleotides: TGTGCCAGCAGTTTATCGGGGGAATCCTATAATTCACCCCTCCACTTT.

The CDR3 DNA follows: TGCGCCAGCAGCTTGGGGGGCTTGGGGCAGCCCCAGCATTTT. Amino acid sequence: CASSLGGLGQPQHF. V gene TRBV5-1 combines with J gene TRBJ1-5, with TRBD1 as a possible D gene (5 bases). The CDR3 length is 14 residues. Germline V gives CDR1 SGHRS, CDR2 YFSETQ. Trimming stripped 0 bases from V and 7 bases from J, with 11 bases between.

This rearrangement joins TRBV19 to TRBJ2-3; maybe TRBD1 (6 bases). Per germline, CDR1 LNHDA and CDR2 SQIVND (reference sequence). The CDR3 totals 15 residues. The ends were cut back, 7 bases at V and 6 bases at J, with 20 bases in the middle. CDR3 nucleotides: TGTGCCAGTACCTCGTCAGGGGCCCGGAGGGATACGCAGTATTTT. Its protein is CASTSSGARRDTQYF.

This chain connects TRBV3-1 to TRBJ2-1; 7 nucleotides line up with TRBD1. V was pared by 4 bases and J by 1 base, with 7 bases of the junction left unmatched. Germline V lookup: CDR1 LGHDT, CDR2 YNNKEL (reference sequence). The length of the CDR3 is 16 residues. The CDR3 region has the DNA TGTGCCAGCAGCCGACTACAGGGGCCGTCCTACAATGAGCAGTTCTTC. Its protein product is CASSRLQGPSYNEQFF.

This clonotype was recorded many times. The chain is built from TRBV10-3 and TRBJ2-3, with 8 bases lining up with TRBD2. Losses at the gene ends were 11 bases for V and 3 bases for J; bases not matched to a gene: 10. CDR3 length: 14 amino acids. CDR1 is ENHRY and CDR2 is SYGVKD in the germline V gene. For the CDR3, the DNA is TGTGCCTCCGGAGCGGGAGCTGCAACAGATACGCAGTATTTT. This encodes CASGAGAATDTQYF.

J is TRBJ1-2 and V is TRBV7-8; TRBD1 aligns across 7 bases. CDR3 length: 15 residues. V dropped 0 bases and J dropped 1; count of bases not matched to a gene: 2. Per germline, CDR1 SGHVS and CDR2 FQNEAQ. In nucleotides, the CDR3 is TGTGCCAGCAGCTTAGCCGGGACAGATAACTATGGCTACACCTTC. Translation: CASSLAGTDNYGYTF.

The chain is built from TRBV20-1 and TRBJ1-1; no definite D call. With 3 bases removed from V and 1 base from J, the gap between germline ends came to 12 bases. Germline V gene data show CDR1 as DFQATT and CDR2 as SNEGSKA (reference sequence). CDR3 length: 14 residues. The CDR3 is CSARQHNTNTEAFF. The CDR3 bases are TGCAGTGCTAGGCAGCATAACACGAACACTGAAGCTTTCTTT.

This clonotype was picked up a small number of times. V usage is TRBV7-8 and J usage is TRBJ1-4; TRBD1 aligns across 10 bases. Germline loops: CDR1 SGHVS, CDR2 FQNEAQ. The CDR3 loop spans 17 amino acids. Trimming took 5 bases from V and 2 from J; bases not matched to a gene: 8. CDR3 region: CASSHDRGRRTNEKLFF. In nucleotides, the CDR3 is TGTGCCAGCAGCCATGACAGGGGGCGAAGGACTAATGAAAAACTGTTTTTT. The full variable domain, its missing parts supplied by reference TRBV7-8 and TRBJ1-4, is GAGVSQSPRYKVAKRGQDVALRCDPISGHVSLFWYQQALGQGPEFLTYFQNEAQLDKSGLPSDRFFAERPEGSVSTLKIQRTQQEDSAVYLCASSHDRGRRTNEKLFFGSGTQLSVL.